This TCR beta chain was retrieved from a study of cytomegalovirus exposure and HLA in healthy donors. CDR3 size: 13 residues. Looked up from germline, CDR1 is MNHEY and CDR2 is SMNVEV (reference sequence). Vbeta (60) and Jbeta (13) primers were used in the PCR. Profiled with immunoSEQ multiplex PCR; TCRdb holds only in-frame clones, not every one. The sample has fewer than 120,000 clones, 76% seen once; the top ten hold 13%. This TCR came from a man aged 25-45 years in good health and CMV-seropositive. Specimen: PBMCs. This sequence joins TRBV27 and TRBJ2-5; tentatively, D is TRBD1 (6 bases). The DNA end is a closer match to TRBJ2-7, so the J assignment may be wrong. The CDR3 sequence: CASSRQVLSEQYF. In DNA, the CDR3 is TGTGCCAGCAGTAGACAGGTTTTGAGCGAGCAGTACTTC.